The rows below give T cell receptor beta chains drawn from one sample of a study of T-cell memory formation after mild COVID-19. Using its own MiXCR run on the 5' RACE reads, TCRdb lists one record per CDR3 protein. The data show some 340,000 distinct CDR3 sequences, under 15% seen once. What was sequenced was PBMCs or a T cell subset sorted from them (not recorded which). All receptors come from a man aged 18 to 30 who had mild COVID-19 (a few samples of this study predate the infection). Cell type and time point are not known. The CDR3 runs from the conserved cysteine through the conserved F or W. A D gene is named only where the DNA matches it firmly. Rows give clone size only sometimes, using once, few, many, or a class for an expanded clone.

cdr3_aa: CASSPPDPPLDTQYF
cdr3_nt: TGTGCCAGCAGTCCCCCAGACCCTCCCCTAGATACGCAGTATTTT
clone_size: few
j_call: TRBJ2-3
d_call: .
v_call: TRBV28

cdr3_aa: CASSLIGWGNEQFF
cdr3_nt: TGTGCCAGCAGCTTAATAGGGTGGGGCAATGAGCAGTTCTTC
clone_size: few
j_call: TRBJ2-1
d_call: .
v_call: TRBV7-3

cdr3_aa: CASSSDRAISLRGEQYF
cdr3_nt: TGTGCCAGCAGCTCCGACAGGGCAATCTCCCTTAGGGGCGAGCAGTACTTC
clone_size: .
j_call: TRBJ2-7
d_call: TRBD1
v_call: TRBV6-5

cdr3_aa: CASSYLPGNEQFF
cdr3_nt: TGTGCCAGCAGTTACTTACCTGGGAATGAGCAGTTCTTC
clone_size: .
j_call: TRBJ2-1
d_call: .
v_call: TRBV6-5

cdr3_aa: CASSLGRGAGRAGDTQYF
cdr3_nt: TGTGCCAGCAGCTTAGGCCGGGGGGCGGGCCGGGCCGGAGATACGCAGTATTTT
clone_size: few
j_call: TRBJ2-3
d_call: .
v_call: TRBV11-2

cdr3_aa: CASSQESQGRVYEQYF
cdr3_nt: TGTGCCAGCAGCCAAGAAAGTCAGGGGCGCGTCTACGAGCAGTACTTC
clone_size: .
j_call: TRBJ2-7
d_call: .
v_call: TRBV4-2

cdr3_aa: CASSLTTAAFYGYTF
cdr3_nt: TGTGCCAGCAGTTTAACGACGGCAGCTTTCTATGGCTACACCTTC
clone_size: .
j_call: TRBJ1-2
d_call: .
v_call: TRBV27

cdr3_aa: CASSLEMPGIGGNTIYF
cdr3_nt: TGCGCCAGCAGCTTGGAAATGCCAGGGATTGGTGGAAACACCATATATTTT
clone_size: .
j_call: TRBJ1-3
d_call: .
v_call: TRBV5-1

cdr3_aa: CASSLGLAPNTGELFF
cdr3_nt: TGTGCCAGCAGCTTAGGGCTAGCGCCGAACACCGGGGAGCTGTTTTTT
clone_size: few
j_call: TRBJ2-2
d_call: .
v_call: TRBV7-3

cdr3_aa: CAWMGTDTQYF
cdr3_nt: TGTGCCTGGATGGGCACAGATACGCAGTATTTT
clone_size: few
j_call: TRBJ2-3
d_call: .
v_call: TRBV30

cdr3_aa: CASSSGAGAQYF
cdr3_nt: TGTGCCAGCAGCTCCGGGGCCGGGGCCCAGTACTTC
clone_size: .
j_call: TRBJ2-5
d_call: .
v_call: TRBV7-8

cdr3_aa: CASSLAASGPTDTQYF
cdr3_nt: TGTGCCAGCAGTTTAGCTGCTAGCGGGCCCACAGATACGCAGTATTTT
clone_size: few
j_call: TRBJ2-3
d_call: TRBD2
v_call: TRBV28

cdr3_aa: CASRPLSKTTEAFF
cdr3_nt: TGTGCCAGTCGACCCCTCTCCAAAACTACGGAAGCTTTCTTT
clone_size: .
j_call: TRBJ1-1
d_call: .
v_call: TRBV5-6

cdr3_aa: CASGPLSDTGELFF
cdr3_nt: TGTGCCAGCGGCCCGCTTTCGGACACCGGGGAGCTGTTTTTT
clone_size: .
j_call: TRBJ2-2
d_call: .
v_call: TRBV27

cdr3_aa: CSVEGARYTQYF
cdr3_nt: TGCAGCGTTGAAGGGGCACGGTATACGCAGTATTTT
clone_size: few
j_call: TRBJ2-3
d_call: .
v_call: TRBV29-1

cdr3_aa: CASSPVGSKNIQYF
cdr3_nt: TGTGCCAGCTCACCAGTGGGTTCCAAAAACATTCAGTACTTC
clone_size: few
j_call: TRBJ2-4
d_call: .
v_call: TRBV18

cdr3_aa: CSARDLAGGRETQYF
cdr3_nt: TGCAGTGCTAGAGACCTAGCGGGGGGGCGAGAGACCCAGTACTTC
clone_size: few
j_call: TRBJ2-5
d_call: TRBD2
v_call: TRBV20-1

cdr3_aa: CSASPSSKTQYF
cdr3_nt: TGCAGTGCTAGTCCTAGTTCAAAGACCCAGTACTTC
clone_size: .
j_call: TRBJ2-5
d_call: .
v_call: TRBV20-1